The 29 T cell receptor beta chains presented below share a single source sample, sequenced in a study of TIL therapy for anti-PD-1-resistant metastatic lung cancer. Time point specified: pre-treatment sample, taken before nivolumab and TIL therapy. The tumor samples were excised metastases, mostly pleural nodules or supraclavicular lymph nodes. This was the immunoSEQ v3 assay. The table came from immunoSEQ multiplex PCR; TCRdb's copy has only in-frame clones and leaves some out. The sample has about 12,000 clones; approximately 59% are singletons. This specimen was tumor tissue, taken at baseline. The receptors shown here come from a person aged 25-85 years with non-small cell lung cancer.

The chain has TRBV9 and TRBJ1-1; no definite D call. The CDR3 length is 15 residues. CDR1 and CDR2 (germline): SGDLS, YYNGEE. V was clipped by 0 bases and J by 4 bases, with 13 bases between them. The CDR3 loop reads CASSVGAAAGTEAFF. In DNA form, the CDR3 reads TGTGCCAGCAGCGTAGGGGCAGCGGCCGGCACTGAAGCTTTCTTT.

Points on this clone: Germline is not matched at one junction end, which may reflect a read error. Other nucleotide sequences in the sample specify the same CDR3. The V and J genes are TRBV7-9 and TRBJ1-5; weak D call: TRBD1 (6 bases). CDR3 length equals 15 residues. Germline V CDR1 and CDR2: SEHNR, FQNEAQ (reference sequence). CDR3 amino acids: CASSGAGASNQPQHF. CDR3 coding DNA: TGCGCCAGCAGCGGAGCAGGGGCAAGCAATCAGCCCCAGCATTTT.

Written as DNA, the CDR3 is TGCGCCAGCAGCCCAAGCACTGTTCCGACAGGGGAGTTAAACACTGAAGCTTTCTTT. Its protein is CASSPSTVPTGELNTEAFF. The chain joins TRBV5-1 to TRBJ1-1; 8 positions match TRBD1. Germline CDR1 and CDR2: SGHRS and YFSETQ. This CDR3 contains 19 residues. V gave up 4 bases and J gave up 2 bases; unmatched junction bases: 19. The variable domain in full, with the rest retrieved from reference TRBV5-1 and TRBJ1-1, is KAGVTQTPRYLIKTRGQQVTLSCSPISGHRSVSWYQQTPGQGLQFLFEYFSETQRNKGNFPGRFSGRQFSNSRSEMNVSTLELGDSALYLCASSPSTVPTGELNTEAFFGQGTRLTVV.

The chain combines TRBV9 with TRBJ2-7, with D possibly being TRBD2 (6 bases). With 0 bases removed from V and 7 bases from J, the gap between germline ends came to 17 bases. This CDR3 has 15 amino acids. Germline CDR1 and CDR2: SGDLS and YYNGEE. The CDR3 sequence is CASSVEGGTGAEQYF. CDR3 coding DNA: TGTGCCAGCAGCGTAGAGGGCGGGACCGGAGCTGAGCAGTACTTC.

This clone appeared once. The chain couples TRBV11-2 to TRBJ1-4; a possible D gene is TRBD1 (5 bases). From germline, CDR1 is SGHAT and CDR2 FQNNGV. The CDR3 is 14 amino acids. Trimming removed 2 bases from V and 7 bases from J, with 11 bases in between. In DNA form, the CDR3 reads TGTGCCAGCAGCTTATCCAGGGTGGCTGAAAAACTGTTTTTT. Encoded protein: CASSLSRVAEKLFF.

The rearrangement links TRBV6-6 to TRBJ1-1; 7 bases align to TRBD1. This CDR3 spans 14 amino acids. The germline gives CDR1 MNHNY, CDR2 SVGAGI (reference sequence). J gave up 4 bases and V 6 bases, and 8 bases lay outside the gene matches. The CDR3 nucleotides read TGTGCCAGCAGGCCACAGGGGAAGACCACTGAAGCTTTCTTT. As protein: CASRPQGKTTEAFF.

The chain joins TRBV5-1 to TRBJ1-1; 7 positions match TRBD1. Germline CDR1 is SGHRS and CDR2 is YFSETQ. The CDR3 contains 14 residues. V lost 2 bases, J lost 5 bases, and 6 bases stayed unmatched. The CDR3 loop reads CASSLGGGYTEAFF. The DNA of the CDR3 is TGCGCCAGCAGCTTAGGGGGCGGTTATACTGAAGCTTTCTTT.

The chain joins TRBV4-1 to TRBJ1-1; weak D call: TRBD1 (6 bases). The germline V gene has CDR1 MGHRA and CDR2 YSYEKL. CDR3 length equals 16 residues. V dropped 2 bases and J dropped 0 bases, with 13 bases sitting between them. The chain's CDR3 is CASSQLPGHLNTEAFF. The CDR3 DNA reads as TGCGCCAGCAGCCAATTACCGGGACACCTGAACACTGAAGCTTTCTTT.

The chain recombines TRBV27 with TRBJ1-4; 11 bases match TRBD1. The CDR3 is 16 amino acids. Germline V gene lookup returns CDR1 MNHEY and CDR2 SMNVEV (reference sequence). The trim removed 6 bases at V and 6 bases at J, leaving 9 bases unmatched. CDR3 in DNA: TGTGCCAGCAGCCCCGGGACAGGGGGGCCCTATGAAAAACTGTTTTTT. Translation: CASSPGTGGPYEKLFF.

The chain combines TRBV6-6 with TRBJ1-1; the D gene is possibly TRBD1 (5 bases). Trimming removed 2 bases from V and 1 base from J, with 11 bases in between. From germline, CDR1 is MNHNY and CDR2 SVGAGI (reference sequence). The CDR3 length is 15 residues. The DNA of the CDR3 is TGTGCCAGCAGTTACATTCAGGGCGGGAACACTGAAGCTTTCTTT. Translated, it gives CASSYIQGGNTEAFF.

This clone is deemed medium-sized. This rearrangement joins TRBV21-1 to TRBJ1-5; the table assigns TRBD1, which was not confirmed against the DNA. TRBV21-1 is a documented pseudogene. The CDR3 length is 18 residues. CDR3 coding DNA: TGTGCCAGCAGCAAAGGGGGACAGAGATTGTATAGCAATCAGCCCCAGCATTTT. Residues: CASSKGGQRLYSNQPQHF.

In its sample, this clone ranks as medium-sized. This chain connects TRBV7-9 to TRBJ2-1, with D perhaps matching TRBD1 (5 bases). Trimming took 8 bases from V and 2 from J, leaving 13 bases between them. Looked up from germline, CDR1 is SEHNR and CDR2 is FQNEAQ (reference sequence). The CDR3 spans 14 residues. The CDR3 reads CASSKGVAYNEQFF. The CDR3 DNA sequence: TGTGCCAGCTCCAAAGGGGTGGCCTACAATGAGCAGTTCTTC.

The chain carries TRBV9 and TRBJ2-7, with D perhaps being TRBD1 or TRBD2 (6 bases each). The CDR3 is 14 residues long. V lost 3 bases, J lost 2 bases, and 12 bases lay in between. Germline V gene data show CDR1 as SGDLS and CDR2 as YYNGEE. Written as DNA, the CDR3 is TGTGCCAGCAGCGAGGGGGACTGGACCTACGAGCAGTACTTC. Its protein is CASSEGDWTYEQYF.

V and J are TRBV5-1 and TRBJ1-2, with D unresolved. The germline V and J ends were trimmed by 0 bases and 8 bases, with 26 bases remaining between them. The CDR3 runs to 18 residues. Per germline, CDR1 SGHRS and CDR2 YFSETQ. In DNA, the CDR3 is TGCGCCAGCAGCTTGGTTGGTGGAGATGGATTAAGGCTTGAAGGCTACACCTTC. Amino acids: CASSLVGGDGLRLEGYTF.

The CDR3 here is CASSSKGTEISPLHF. The CDR3 coding sequence is TGCGCCAGCAGCTCAAAAGGGACGGAGATTTCACCCCTCCACTTT. The chain is built from TRBV5-1 and TRBJ1-6, with D perhaps matching TRBD1 (5 bases). This CDR3 spans 15 amino acids. The germline V gene has CDR1 SGHRS and CDR2 YFSETQ. V lost 3 bases and J lost 9, with 16 bases in between.

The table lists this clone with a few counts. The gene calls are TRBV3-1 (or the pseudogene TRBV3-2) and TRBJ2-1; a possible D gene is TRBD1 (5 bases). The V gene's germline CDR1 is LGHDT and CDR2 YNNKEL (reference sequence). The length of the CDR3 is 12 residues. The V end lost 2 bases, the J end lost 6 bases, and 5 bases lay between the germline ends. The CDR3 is CASSQTGNEQFF. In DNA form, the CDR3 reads TGTGCCAGCAGCCAAACAGGCAATGAGCAGTTCTTC.

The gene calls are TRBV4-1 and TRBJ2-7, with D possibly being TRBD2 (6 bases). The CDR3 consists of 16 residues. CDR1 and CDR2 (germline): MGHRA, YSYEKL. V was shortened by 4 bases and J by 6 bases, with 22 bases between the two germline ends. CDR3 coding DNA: TGCGCCAGCAGCCGCTGGGACCCGGGCCCCGGGGGCGAGCAGTACTTC. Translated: CASSRWDPGPGGEQYF.

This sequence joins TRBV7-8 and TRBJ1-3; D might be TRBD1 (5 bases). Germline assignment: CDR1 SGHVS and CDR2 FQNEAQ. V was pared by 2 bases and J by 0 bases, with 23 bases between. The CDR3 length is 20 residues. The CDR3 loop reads CASSLQAGGVRVNSGNTIYF. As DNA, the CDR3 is TGTGCCAGCAGCTTACAAGCGGGCGGCGTCAGGGTAAACTCTGGAAACACCATATATTTT.

This chain's CDR3 is CATSEGSIGYTF. The CDR3 DNA follows: TGTGCCACCAGCGAGGGGTCCATTGGCTACACCTTC. The chain recombines TRBV15 with TRBJ1-2, with a possible D match to TRBD1 (5 bases). The V gene lost 5 bases and the J gene lost 7 bases, with 11 bases spanning the gap. Germline assignment: CDR1 LNHNV and CDR2 YYDKDF (reference sequence). The CDR3 has 12 amino acids. The variable domain in full, with the rest retrieved from reference TRBV15 and TRBJ1-2, is DAMVIQNPRYQVTQFGKPVTLSCSQTLNHNVMYWYQQKSSQAPKLLFHYYDKDFNNEADTPDNFQSRRPNTSFCFLDIRSPGLGDTAMYLCATSEGSIGYTFGSGTRLTVV.

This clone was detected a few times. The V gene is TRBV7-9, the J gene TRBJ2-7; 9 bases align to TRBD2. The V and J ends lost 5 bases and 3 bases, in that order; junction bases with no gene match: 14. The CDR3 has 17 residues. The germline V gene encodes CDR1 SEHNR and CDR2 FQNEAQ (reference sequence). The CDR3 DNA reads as TGTGCCAGCAGCCGTGGAATCTCGCGGGAGGGCGGCTACGAGCAGTACTTC. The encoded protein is CASSRGISREGGYEQYF. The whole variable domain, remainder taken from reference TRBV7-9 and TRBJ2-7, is DTGVSQNPRHKITKRGQNVTFRCDPISEHNRLYWYRQTLGQGPEFLTYFQNEAQLEKSRLLSDRFSAERPKGSFSTLEIQRTEQGDSAMYLCASSRGISREGGYEQYFGPGTRLTVT.

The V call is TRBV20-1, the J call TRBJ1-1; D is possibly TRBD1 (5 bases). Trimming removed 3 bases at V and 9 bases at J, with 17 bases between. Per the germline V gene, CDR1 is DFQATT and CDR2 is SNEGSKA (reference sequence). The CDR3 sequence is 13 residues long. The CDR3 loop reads CSASGRDHRKAFF. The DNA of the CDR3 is TGCAGTGCTAGTGGGCGGGACCACCGGAAAGCTTTCTTT.

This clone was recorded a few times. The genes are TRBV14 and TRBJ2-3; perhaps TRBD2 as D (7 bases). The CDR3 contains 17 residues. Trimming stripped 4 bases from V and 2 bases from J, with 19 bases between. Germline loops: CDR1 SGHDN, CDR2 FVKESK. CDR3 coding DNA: TGTGCCAGCAGCCTCAGTCCGGGGGGCGCTTACACAGATACGCAGTATTTT. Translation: CASSLSPGGAYTDTQYF.

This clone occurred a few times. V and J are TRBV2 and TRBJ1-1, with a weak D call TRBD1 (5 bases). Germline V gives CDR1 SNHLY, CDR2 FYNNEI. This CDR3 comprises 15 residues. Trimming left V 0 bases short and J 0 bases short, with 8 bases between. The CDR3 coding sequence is TGTGCCAGCAGTGAAGCTAGACAGATGAACACTGAAGCTTTCTTT. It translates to CASSEARQMNTEAFF.

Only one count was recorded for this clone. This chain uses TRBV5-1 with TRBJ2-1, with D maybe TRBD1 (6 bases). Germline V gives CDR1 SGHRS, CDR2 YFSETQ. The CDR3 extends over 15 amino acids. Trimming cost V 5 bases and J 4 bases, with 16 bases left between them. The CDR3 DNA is TGCGCCAGCAGACCCGCAAGGGACATTTACAATGAGCAGTTCTTC. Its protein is CASRPARDIYNEQFF.

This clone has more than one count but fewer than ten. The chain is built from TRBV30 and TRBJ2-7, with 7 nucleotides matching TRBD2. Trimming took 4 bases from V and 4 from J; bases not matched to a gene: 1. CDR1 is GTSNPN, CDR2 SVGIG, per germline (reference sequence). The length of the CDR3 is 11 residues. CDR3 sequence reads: CAWTSGYEQYF. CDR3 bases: TGTGCCTGGACTAGCGGATACGAGCAGTACTTC. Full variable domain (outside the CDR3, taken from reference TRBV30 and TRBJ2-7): SQTIHQWPATLVQPVGSPLSLECTVEGTSNPNLYWYRQAAGRGLQLLFYSVGIGQISSEVPQNLSASRPQDRQFILSSKKLLLSDSGFYLCAWTSGYEQYFGPGTRLTVT.

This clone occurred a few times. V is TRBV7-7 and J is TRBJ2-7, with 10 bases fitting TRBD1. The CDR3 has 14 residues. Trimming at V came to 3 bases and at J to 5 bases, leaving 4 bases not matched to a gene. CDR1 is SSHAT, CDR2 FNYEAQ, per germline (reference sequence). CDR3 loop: CASSLGQGSHEQYF. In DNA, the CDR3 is TGTGCCAGCAGCTTGGGACAGGGGTCCCACGAGCAGTACTTC.

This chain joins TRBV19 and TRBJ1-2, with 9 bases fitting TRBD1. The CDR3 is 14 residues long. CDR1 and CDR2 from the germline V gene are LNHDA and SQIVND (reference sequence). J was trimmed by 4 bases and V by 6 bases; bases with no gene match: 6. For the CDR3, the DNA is TGTGCCAGTAGGCCAAGGGACAGGGTCTATGGCTACACCTTC. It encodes CASRPRDRVYGYTF.

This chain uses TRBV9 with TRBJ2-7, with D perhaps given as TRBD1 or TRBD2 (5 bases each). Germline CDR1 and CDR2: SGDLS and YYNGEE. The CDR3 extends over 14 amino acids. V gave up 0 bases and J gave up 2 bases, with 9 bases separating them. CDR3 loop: CASSVGVGAYEQYF. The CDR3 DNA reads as TGTGCCAGCAGCGTAGGGGTGGGGGCCTACGAGCAGTACTTC.

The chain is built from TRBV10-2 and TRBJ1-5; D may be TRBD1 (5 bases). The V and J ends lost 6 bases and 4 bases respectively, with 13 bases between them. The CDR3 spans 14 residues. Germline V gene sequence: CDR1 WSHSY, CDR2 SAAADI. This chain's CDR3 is CASRGETENQPQHF. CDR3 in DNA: TGCGCCAGCAGGGGGGAAACGGAGAATCAGCCCCAGCATTTT.